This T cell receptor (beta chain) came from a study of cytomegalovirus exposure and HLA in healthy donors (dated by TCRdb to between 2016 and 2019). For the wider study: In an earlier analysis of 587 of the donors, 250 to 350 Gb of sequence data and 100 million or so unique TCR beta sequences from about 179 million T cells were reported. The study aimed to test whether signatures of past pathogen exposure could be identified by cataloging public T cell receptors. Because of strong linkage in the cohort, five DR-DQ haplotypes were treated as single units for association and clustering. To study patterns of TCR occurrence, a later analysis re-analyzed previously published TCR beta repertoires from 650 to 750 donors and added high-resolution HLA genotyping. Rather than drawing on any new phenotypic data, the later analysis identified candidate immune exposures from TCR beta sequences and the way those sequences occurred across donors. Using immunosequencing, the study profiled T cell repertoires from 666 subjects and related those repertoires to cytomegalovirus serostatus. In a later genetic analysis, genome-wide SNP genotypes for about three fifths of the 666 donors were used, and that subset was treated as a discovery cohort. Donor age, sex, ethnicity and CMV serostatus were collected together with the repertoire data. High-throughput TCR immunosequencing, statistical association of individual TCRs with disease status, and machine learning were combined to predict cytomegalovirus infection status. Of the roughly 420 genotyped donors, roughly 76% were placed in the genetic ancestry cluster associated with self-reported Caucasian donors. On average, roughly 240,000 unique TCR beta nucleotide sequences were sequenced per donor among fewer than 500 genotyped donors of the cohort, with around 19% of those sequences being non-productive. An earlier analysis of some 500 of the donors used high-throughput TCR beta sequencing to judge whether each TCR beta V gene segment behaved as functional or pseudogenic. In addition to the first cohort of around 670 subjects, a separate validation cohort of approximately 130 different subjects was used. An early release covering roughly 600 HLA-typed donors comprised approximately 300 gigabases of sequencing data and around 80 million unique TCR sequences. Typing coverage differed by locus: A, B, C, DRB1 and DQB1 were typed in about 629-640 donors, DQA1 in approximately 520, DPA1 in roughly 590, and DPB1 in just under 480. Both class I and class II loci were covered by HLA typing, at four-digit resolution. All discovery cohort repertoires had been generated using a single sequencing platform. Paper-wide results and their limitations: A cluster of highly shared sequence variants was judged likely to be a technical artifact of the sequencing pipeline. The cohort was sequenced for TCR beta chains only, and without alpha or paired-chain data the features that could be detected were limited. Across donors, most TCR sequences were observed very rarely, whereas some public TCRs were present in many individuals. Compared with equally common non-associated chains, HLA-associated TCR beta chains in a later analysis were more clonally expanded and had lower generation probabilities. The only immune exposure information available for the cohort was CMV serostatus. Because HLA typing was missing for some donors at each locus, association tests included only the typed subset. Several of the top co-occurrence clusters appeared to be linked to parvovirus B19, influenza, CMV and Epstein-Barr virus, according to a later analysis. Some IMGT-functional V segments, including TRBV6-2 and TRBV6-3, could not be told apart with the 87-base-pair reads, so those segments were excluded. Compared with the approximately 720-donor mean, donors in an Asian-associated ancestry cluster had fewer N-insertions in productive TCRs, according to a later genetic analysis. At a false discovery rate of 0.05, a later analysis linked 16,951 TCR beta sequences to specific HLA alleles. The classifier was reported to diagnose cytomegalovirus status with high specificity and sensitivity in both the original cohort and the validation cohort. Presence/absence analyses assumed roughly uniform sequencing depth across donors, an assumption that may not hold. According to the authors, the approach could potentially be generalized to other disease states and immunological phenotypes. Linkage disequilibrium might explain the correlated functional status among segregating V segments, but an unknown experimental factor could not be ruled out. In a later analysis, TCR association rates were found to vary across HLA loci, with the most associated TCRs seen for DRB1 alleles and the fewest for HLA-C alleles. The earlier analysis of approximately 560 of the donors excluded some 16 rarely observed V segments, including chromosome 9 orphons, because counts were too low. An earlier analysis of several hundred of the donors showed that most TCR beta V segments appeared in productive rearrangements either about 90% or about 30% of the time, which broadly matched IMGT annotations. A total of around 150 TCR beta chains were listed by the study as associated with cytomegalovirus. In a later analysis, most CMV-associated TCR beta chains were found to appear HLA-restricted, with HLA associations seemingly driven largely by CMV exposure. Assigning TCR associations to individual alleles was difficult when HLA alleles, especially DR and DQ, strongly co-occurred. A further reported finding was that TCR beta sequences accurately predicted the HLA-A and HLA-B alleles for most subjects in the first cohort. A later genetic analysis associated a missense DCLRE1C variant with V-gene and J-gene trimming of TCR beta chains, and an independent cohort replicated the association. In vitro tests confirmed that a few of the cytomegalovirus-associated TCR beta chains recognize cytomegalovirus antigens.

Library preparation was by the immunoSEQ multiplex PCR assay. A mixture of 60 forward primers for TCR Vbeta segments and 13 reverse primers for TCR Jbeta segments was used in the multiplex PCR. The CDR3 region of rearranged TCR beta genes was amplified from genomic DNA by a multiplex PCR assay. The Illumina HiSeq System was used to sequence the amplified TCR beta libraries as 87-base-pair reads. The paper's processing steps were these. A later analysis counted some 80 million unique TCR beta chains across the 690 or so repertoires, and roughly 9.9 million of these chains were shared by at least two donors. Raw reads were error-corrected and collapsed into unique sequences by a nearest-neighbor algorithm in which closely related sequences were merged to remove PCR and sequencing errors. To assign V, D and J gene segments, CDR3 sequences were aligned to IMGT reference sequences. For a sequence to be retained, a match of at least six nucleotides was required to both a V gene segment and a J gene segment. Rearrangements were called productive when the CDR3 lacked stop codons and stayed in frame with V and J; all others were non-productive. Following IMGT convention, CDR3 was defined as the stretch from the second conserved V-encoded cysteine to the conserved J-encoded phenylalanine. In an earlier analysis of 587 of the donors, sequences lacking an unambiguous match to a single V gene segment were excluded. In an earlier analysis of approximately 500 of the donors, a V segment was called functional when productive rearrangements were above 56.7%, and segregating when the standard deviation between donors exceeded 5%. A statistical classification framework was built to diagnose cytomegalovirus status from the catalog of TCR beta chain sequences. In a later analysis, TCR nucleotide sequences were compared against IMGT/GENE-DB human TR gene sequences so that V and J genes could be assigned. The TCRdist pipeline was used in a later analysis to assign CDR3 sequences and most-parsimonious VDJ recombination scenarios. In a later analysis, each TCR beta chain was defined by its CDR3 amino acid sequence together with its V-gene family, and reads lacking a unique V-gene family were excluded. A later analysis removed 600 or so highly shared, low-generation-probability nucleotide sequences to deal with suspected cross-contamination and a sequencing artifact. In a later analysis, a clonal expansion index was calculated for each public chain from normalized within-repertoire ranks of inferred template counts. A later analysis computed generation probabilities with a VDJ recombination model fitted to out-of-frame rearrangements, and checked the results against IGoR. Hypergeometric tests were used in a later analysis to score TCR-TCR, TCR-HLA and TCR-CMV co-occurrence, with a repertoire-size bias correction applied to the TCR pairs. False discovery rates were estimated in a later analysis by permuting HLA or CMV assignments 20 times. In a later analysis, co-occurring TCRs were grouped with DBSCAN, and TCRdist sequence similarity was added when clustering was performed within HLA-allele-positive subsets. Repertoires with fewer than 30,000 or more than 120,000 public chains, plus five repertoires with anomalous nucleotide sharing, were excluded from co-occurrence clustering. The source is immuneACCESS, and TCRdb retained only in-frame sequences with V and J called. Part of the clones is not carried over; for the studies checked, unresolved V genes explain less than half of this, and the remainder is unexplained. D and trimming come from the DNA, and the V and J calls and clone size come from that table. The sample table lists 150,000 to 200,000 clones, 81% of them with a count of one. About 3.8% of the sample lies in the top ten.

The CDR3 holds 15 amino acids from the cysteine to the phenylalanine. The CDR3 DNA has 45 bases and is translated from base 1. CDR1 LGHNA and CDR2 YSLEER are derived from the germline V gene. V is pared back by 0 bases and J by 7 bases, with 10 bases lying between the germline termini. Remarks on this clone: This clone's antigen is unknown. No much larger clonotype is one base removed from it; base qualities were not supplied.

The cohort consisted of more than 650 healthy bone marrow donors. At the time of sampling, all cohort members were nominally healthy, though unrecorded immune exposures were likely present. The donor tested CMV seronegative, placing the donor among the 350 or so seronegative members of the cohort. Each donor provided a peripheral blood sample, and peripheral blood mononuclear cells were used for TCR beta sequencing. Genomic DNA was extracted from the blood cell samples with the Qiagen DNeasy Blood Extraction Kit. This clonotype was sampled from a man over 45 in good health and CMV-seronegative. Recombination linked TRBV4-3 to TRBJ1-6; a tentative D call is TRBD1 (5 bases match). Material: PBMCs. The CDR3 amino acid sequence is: CASSQDSDRNSPLHF. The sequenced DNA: TGCGCCAGCAGCCAAGACAGCGACAGAAATTCACCCCTCCACTTT.